This TCR beta chain is drawn from a study of OX40 agonist ivuxolimab in advanced cancers. Overall study: The patients received agonistic anti-OX40 (CD134) antibody ivuxolimab.

Comments on this clone: What it binds is unknown.

Findings and caveats of the study: In the 0.1 to 3.0 mg/kg range, CD4+ and CD8+ blood T cells had expanded clonally by week 6.

Individuals having autoimmune disease history or systemic immunosuppression were not enrolled. Method: immunoSEQ multiplex PCR; TCRdb's copy keeps in-frame clones and lacks some. The table lists approximately 52,000 clones, around four fifths of them singletons, with roughly 4% in the top ten. The TCR sequence derives from an adult with an advanced solid tumor such as melanoma, head and neck, liver or kidney cancer. Sequencing used CD4+ or CD8+ T cells sorted from blood, obtained in a trial of the OX40 agonist ivuxolimab.

CDR3 loop: CASSPSRGGVDEQFF. Here the CDR3 DNA reads TGTGCCAGCAGCCCGTCACGCGGGGGAGTGGATGAGCAGTTCTTC. J is TRBJ2-1 and V is TRBV7-3, with TRBD2 matching 7 bases. The germline V gene has CDR1 SGHTA and CDR2 FQGTGA. After removal of 5 bases from V and 8 bases from J, the junction contained 12 bases not matched to a gene. The CDR3 loop spans 15 amino acids.